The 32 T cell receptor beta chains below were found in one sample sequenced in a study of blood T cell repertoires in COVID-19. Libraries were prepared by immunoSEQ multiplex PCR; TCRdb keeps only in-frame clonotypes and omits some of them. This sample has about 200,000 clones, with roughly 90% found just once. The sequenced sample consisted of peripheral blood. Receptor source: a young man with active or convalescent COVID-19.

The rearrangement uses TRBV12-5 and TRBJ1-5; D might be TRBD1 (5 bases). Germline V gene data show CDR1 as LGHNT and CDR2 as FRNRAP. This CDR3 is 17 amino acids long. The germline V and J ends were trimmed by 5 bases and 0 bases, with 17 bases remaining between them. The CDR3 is CASGPSTAANSNQPQHF. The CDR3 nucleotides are TGTGCTAGTGGTCCTTCGACAGCCGCAAATAGCAATCAGCCCCAGCATTTT.

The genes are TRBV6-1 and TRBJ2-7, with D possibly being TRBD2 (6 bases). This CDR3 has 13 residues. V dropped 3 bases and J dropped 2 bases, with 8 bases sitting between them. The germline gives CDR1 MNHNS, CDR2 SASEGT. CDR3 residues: CASSDAGTYEQYF. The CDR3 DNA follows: TGTGCCAGCAGTGATGCGGGGACCTACGAGCAGTACTTC.

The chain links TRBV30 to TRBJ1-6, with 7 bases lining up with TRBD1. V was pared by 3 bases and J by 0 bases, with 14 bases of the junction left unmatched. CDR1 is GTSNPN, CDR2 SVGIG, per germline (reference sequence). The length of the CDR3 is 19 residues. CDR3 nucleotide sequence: TGTGCCTGGAGGATACAGGGGAATCCCAGGAGCTCCTATAATTCACCCCTCCACTTT. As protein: CAWRIQGNPRSSYNSPLHF.

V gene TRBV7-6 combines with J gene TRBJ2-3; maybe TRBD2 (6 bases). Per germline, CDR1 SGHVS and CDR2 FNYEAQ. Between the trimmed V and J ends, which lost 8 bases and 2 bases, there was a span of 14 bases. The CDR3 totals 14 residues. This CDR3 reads CASRRTTDTDTQYF. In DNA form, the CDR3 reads TGTGCCAGCCGGAGGACTACCGACACAGATACGCAGTATTTT.

Written as DNA, the CDR3 is TGTGCCAGCAGTTCAATAGGACTAGCGGGGGGGCCTAACAATGAGCAGTTCTTC. Protein: CASSSIGLAGGPNNEQFF. The V and J genes are TRBV27 and TRBJ2-1; 15 bases map to TRBD2. The germline gives CDR1 MNHEY, CDR2 SMNVEV (reference sequence). CDR3 length: 18 residues. V shed 4 bases, J shed 5 bases, and the junction held 9 bases outside the gene matches.

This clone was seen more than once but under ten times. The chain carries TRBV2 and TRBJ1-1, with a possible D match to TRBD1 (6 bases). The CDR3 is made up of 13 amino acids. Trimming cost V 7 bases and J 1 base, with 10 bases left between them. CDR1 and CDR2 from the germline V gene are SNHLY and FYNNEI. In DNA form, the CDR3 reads TGTGCCAGCAACCCGGACAGGAACACTGAAGCTTTCTTT. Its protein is CASNPDRNTEAFF.

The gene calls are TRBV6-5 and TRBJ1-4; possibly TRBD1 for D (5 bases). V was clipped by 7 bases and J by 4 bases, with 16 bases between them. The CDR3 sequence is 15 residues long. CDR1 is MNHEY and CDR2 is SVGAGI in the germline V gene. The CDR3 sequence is CASISGDRYNEKLFF. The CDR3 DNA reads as TGTGCCAGCATTTCGGGAGACAGATATAATGAAAAACTGTTTTTT.

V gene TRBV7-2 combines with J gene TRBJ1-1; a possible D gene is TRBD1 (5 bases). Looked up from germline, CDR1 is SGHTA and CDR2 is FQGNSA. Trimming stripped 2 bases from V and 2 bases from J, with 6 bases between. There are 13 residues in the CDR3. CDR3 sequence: CASSLWGNTEAFF. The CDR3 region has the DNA TGTGCCAGCAGCTTATGGGGCAACACTGAAGCTTTCTTT.

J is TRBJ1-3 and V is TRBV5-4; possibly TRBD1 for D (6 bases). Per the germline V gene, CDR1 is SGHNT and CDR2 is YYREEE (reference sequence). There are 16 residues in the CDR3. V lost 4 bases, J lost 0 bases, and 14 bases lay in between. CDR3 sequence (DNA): TGTGCCAGCAGCGAGGGGGGGCCTAGCTCTGGAAACACCATATATTTT. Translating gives CASSEGGPSSGNTIYF.

This chain's CDR3 is CASSNGLGTDTQYF. CDR3 nucleotide sequence: TGTGCCAGCAGTAACGGACTAGGAACAGATACGCAGTATTTT. This sequence joins TRBV6-6 and TRBJ2-3; 7 nucleotides agree with TRBD2. Per the germline V gene, CDR1 is MNHNY and CDR2 is SVGAGI (reference sequence). The junction had 5 bases not matched to a gene; V was cut back by 5 bases and J by 3 bases. This CDR3 has 14 amino acids.

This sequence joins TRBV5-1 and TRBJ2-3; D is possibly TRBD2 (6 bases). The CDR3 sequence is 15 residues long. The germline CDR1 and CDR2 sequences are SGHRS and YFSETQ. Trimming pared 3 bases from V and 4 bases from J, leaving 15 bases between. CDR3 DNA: TGCGCCAGCAGCTCGGTCAGGGAGGATCCAGATACGCAGTATTTT. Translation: CASSSVREDPDTQYF.

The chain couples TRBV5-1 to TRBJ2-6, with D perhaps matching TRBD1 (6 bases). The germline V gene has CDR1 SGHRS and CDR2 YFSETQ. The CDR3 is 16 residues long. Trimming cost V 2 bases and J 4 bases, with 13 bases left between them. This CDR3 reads CASSLEGVSGANVLTF. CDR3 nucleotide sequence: TGCGCCAGCAGCTTAGAGGGGGTGTCCGGGGCCAACGTCCTGACTTTC.

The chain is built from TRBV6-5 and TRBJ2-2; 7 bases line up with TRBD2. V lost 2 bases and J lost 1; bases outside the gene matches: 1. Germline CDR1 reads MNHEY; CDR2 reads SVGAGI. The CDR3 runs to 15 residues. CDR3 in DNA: TGTGCCAGCAGTTACGGGGAGGGGAACACCGGGGAGCTGTTTTTT. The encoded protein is CASSYGEGNTGELFF.

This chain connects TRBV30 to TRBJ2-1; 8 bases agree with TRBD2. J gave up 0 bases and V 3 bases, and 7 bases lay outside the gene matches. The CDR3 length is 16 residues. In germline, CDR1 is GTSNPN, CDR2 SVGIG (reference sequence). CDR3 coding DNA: TGTGCCTGGAGGGCTAGCGGGTGGTCCTCCTACAATGAGCAGTTCTTC. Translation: CAWRASGWSSYNEQFF.

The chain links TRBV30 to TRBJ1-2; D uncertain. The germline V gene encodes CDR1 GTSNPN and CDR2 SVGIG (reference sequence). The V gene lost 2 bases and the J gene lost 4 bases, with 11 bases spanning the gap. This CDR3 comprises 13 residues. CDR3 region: CAWSKTRSYGYTF. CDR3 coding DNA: TGTGCCTGGAGTAAGACACGCTCCTATGGCTACACCTTC.

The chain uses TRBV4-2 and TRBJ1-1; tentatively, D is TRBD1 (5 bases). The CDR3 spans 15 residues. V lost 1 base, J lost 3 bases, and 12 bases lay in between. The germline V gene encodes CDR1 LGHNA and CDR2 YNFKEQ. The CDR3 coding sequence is TGTGCCAGCAGCCAAGGGACACGAGGCCACACTGAAGCTTTCTTT. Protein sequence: CASSQGTRGHTEAFF.

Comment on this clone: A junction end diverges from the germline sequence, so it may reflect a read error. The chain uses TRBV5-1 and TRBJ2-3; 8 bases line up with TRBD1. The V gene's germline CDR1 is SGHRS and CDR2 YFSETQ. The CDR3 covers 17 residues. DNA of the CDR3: TGCGCCAGCAGATTGGGACCGACAGGGGCCGGCACAGATACGCAGTATTTT. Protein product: CASRLGPTGAGTDTQYF.

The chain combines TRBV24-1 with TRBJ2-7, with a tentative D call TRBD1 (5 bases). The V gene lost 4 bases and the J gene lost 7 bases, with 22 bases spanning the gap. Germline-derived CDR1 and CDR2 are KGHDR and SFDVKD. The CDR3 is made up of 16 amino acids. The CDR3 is CATSEVWLGDDVEQYF. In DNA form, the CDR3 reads TGTGCCACCAGTGAGGTTTGGTTAGGGGATGATGTTGAGCAGTACTTC.

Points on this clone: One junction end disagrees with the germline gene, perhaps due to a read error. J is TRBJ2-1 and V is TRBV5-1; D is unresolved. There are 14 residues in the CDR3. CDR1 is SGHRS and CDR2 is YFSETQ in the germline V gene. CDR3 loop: CASSLEASSNEQFF. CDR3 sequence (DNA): TGCGCCAGCAGCTTGGAAGCCTCCTCCAATGAGCAGTTCTTC.

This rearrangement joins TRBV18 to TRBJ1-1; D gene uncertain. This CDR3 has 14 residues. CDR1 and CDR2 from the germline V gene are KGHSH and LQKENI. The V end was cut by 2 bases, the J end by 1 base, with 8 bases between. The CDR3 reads CASSPSTANTEAFF. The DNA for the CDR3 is TGTGCCAGCTCACCAAGTACAGCGAACACTGAAGCTTTCTTT.

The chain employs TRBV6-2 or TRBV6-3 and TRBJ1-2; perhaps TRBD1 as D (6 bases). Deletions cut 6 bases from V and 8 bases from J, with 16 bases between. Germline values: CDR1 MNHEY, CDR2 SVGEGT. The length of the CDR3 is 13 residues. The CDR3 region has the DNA TGTGCCAGCAGCCCCAGGGGCCGGTTGGGCTACACCTTC. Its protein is CASSPRGRLGYTF.

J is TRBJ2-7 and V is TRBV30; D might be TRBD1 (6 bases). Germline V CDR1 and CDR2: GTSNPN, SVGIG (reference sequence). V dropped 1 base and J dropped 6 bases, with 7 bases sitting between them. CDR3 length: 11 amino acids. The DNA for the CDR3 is TGTGCCTGGAGTGGAGGGGGCGAGCAGTACTTC. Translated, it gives CAWSGGGEQYF.

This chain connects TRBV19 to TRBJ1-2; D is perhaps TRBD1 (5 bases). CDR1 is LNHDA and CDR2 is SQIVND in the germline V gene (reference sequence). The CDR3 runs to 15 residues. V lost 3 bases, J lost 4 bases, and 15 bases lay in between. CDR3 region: CASSIGAEIFYGYTF. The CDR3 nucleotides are TGTGCCAGTAGTATTGGGGCAGAGATATTCTATGGCTACACCTTC.

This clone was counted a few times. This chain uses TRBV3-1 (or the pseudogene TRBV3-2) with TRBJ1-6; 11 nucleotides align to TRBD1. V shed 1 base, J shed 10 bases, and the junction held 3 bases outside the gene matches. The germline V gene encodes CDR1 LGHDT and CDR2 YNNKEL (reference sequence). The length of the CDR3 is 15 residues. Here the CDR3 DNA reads TGTGCCAGCAGCCAAGGGACAGGGGGCCGCTCACCCCTCCACTTT. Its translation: CASSQGTGGRSPLHF.

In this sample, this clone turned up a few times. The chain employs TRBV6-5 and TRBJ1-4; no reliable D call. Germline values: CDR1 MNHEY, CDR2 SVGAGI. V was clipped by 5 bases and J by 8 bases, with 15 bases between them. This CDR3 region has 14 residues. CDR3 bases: TGTGCCAGCAGTCCTACGGGTTCTGGGGAAAAACTGTTTTTT. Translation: CASSPTGSGEKLFF.

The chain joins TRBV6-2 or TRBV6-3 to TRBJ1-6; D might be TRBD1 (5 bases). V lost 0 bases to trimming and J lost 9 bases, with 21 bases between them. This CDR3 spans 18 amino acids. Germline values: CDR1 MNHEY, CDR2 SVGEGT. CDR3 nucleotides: TGTGCCAGCAGTTACTCTGAGTCACGGCAGGGCCTCCTTTCACCCCTCCACTTT. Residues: CASSYSESRQGLLSPLHF.

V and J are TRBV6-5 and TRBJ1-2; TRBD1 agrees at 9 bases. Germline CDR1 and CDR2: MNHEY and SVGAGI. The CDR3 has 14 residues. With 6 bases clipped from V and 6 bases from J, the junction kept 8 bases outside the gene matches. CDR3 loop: CASRSGTGINGYTF. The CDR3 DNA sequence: TGTGCCAGCAGATCTGGGACAGGGATCAATGGCTACACCTTC.

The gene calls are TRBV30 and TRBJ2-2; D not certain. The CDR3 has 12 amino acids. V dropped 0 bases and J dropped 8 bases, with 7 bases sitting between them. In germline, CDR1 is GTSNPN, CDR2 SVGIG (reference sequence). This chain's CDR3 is CAWSVLPGELFF. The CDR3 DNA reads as TGTGCCTGGAGTGTACTTCCTGGGGAGCTGTTTTTT.

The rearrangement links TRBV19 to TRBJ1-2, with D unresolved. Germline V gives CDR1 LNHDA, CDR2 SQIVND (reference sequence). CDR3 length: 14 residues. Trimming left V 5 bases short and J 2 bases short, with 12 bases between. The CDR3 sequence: CASSLDKTNYGYTF. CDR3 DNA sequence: TGTGCCAGTAGTCTCGATAAGACAAACTATGGCTACACCTTC.

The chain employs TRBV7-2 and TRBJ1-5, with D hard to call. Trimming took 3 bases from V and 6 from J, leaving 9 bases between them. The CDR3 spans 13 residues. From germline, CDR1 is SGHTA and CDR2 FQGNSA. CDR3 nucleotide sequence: TGTGCCAGCAGCTTCGGGGAAGGTCAGCCCCAGCATTTT. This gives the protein CASSFGEGQPQHF.

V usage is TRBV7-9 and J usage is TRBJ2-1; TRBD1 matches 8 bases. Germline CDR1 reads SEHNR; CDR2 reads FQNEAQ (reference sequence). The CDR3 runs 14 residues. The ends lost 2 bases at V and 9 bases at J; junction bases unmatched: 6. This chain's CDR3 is CASSLYRGETEQFF. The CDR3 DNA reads TGTGCCAGCAGCTTATACAGGGGGGAGACTGAGCAGTTCTTC.

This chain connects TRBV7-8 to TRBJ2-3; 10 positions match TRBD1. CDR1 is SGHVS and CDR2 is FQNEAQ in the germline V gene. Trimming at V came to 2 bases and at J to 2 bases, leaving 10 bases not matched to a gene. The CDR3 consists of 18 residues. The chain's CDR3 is CASSLPKPGTGATDTQYF. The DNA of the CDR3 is TGTGCCAGCAGCTTACCGAAGCCTGGGACAGGGGCCACAGATACGCAGTATTTT.